This T cell receptor beta chain was obtained from a study of blood T cell repertoires in COVID-19. Study-wide background: Donors in the United States, Italy and Spain gave samples during acute or convalescent COVID-19.

This CDR3 has 15 residues. J lost 0 bases, V lost 4 bases, and 5 bases had no gene match. Per germline, CDR1 LGHDT and CDR2 YNNKEL (reference sequence). The repertoire was sequenced with immunoSEQ multiplex PCR; TCRdb's copy has only in-frame clones and lacks some. The sample yields under 200,000 clones, more than 75% seen once. The material sequenced was peripheral blood. This sequence originates from a man aged 35-49 years with active or convalescent COVID-19. The chain couples TRBV3-1 (or the pseudogene TRBV3-2) to TRBJ1-1; 7 bases align to TRBD1. The CDR3 DNA sequence: TGTGCCAGCAGCCTTAAGACAGGGATGAACACTGAAGCTTTCTTT. This encodes CASSLKTGMNTEAFF.